This TCR beta chain was sequenced in a study of T cell responses to AZD1222 COVID-19 vaccine. Whole-study results and caveats: Most donors were white British, females outnumbered males, and clonal diversity was possibly underestimated. Baseline seropositivity characterized only a handful of AZD1222 recipients.

Only in-frame clones appear in the TCRdb table, and some are missing; sequencing was by immunoSEQ multiplex PCR. Of more than 100,000 clones in the sample, roughly 92% were seen once. A note on this clone: Its antigen is not identified.

The CDR3 length is 15 residues. The ends lost 5 bases at V and 1 base at J; junction bases unmatched: 4. Germline loops: CDR1 LNHDA, CDR2 SQIVND (reference sequence). The TCR comes from an adult in good health. The sequenced sample was peripheral blood, obtained on day 0 of AZD1222 vaccination. This chain links TRBV19 with TRBJ1-1; 10 bases match TRBD1. The CDR3 bases are TGTGCCAGTAGTGCGTGGGACAGGGGGAACACTGAAGCTTTCTTT. It codes for CASSAWDRGNTEAFF.